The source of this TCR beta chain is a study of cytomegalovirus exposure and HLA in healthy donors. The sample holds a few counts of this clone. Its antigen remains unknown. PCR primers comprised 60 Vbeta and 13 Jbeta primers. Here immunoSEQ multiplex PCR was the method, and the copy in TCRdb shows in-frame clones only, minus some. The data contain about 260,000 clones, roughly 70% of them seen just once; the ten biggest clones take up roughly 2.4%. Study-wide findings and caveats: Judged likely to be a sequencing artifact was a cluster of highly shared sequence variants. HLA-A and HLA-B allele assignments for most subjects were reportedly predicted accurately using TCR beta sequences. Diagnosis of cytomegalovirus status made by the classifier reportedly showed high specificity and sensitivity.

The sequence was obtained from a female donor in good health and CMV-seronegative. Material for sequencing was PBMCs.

CDR3 protein: CASSPLRRDRGDGYTF. The CDR3 region has the DNA TGTGCCAGCAGCCCCTTACGAAGGGACAGGGGTGATGGCTACACCTTC. V and J are TRBV27 and TRBJ1-2; 10 positions agree with TRBD1. The trim removed 6 bases at V and 6 bases at J, leaving 13 bases unmatched. From germline, CDR1 is MNHEY and CDR2 SMNVEV (reference sequence). The CDR3 spans 16 residues.